Below, one T cell receptor beta chain is given with its context. The same CDR3 is also encoded by other DNA sequences in this sample. The entry originates in a study of control samples from healthy donors and cancer patients. Germline trimming cut 7 bases from V and 6 bases from J; bases unmatched to any gene: 10. The CDR3 is 16 amino acids. Germline assignment: CDR1 LNHDA and CDR2 SQIVND (reference sequence). Sequenced by immunoSEQ multiplex PCR; TCRdb stores in-frame clones only, minus some. The sample contains 70,000 or so clones, more than 75% of which appear only once. This sequence joins TRBV19 and TRBJ2-2; TRBD2 agrees at 11 bases. The source of this sequence is a man over 45 in good health. The material sequenced was blood. CDR3 residues: CASTLGLAGGSGELFF. CDR3 in DNA: TGTGCCAGTACCTTAGGGCTAGCGGGGGGTTCCGGGGAGCTGTTTTTT.